This TCR beta chain was sequenced in a study of chemoradiotherapy in HPV16-positive cancers. Study-level points and caveats: Candidate HPV-specific clones and E7-related TCR motifs grew in tumor during treatment.

Over chemoradiotherapy, repertoires were sampled more than once. Assay used: immunoSEQ multiplex PCR; TCRdb lists only in-frame clones, some missing. The table lists about 67,000 clones, more than 70% of them singletons. With regard to this clone: The target antigen is unknown.

The sequence came from a human donor with HPV-associated anogenital cancer. The sequences come from blood, collected from a patient who underwent chemoradiotherapy.

The CDR3 reads CASSGTGRTGELFF. The DNA of the CDR3 is TGTGCCAGCAGTGGGACAGGGAGGACGGGGGAGCTGTTTTTT. The chain recombines TRBV2 with TRBJ2-2, with TRBD1 identical over 8 bases. The length of the CDR3 is 14 residues. Germline V lookup: CDR1 SNHLY, CDR2 FYNNEI. The junction had 6 bases not matched to a gene; V was cut back by 4 bases and J by 8 bases.